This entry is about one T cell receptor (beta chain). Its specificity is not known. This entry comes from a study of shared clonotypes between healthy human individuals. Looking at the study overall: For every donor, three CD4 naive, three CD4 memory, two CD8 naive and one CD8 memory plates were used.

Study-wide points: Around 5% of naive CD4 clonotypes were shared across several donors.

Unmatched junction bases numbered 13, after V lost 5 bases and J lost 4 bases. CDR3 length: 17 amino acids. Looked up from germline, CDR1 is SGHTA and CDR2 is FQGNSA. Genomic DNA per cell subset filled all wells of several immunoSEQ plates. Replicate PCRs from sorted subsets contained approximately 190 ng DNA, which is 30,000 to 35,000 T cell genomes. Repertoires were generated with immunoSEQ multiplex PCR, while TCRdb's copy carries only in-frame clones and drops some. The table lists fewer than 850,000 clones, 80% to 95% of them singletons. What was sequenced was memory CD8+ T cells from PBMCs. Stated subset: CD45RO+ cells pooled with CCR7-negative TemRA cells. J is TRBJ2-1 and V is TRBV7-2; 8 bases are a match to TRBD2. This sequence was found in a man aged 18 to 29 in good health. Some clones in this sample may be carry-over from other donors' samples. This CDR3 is CASSQGFRTSRYNEQFF. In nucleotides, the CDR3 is TGTGCCAGCAGCCAAGGTTTCAGGACTAGCAGATACAATGAGCAGTTCTTC.